These T cell receptor beta chains were read from a single sample in a study of early T cells in non-severe SARS-CoV-2 infection. TCRdb itself ran the 5' RACE reads through MiXCR, one entry per CDR3 protein. The data show tens of thousands of distinct CDR3 sequences, around 12% seen once. The sequenced sample was whole blood. These receptors were collected from an adult who was a healthcare worker with PCR-confirmed SARS-CoV-2 infection or an uninfected control (not recorded which). CDR3s include the opening cysteine and the closing phenylalanine or tryptophan. Each record gives: V gene, CDR3 length, clone size, CDR3 protein. A row's size may be missing; if present it is once, few, many or a size class.

TRBV6-4 13 . CASISGTTDMQYF
TRBV6-6 13 few CALWGAPNNEQFF
TRBV5-4 14 . CASSSLGEVHEQYF
TRBV12-3/TRBV12-4 12 . CASTIQGAEAFF
TRBV4-3 16 many CASSQELHGRTYEQYF
TRBV27 14 many CASSLTGTWDEQFF
TRBV27 14 few CASSLSRVSTEAFF
TRBV9 17 many CASSVGGGLEGNQPQHF
TRBV7-8 15 . CASRRLAGATGELFF
TRBV5-4 15 medium-sized CASSQILTGPNEQFF
TRBV4-3 19 many CASSQELADEPFNNSPLHF
TRBV20-1 14 few CSAQREFSTDTQYF
TRBV20-1 15 few CSAPDRRATNEKLFF
TRBV20-1 15 . CSARASGRGYNEQFF